This passage covers 13 T cell receptor beta chains from one sample sequenced in a study of shared clonotypes between healthy human individuals. Clones were sequenced by immunoSEQ multiplex PCR, and TCRdb holds only the in-frame ones, with some missing. The sample carries a few million clones, 90% to 95% recorded once. The material sequenced was naive CD4+ T cells from PBMCs. This sample's subset: CD45RA+ positively selected. The receptors stem from a man between 18 and 29 years old in good health. Some clones in this sample may be carry-over from other donors' samples.

The V gene is TRBV28, the J gene TRBJ2-3; possibly TRBD1 for D (6 bases). Germline lookup yields CDR1 MDHEN and CDR2 SYDVKM. The CDR3 length is 16 residues. V lost 4 bases and J lost 2, with 16 bases in between. CDR3 protein: CASSSQGVGLTDTQYF. CDR3 in DNA: TGTGCCAGCAGTTCACAGGGAGTAGGGCTCACAGATACGCAGTATTTT.

The chain employs TRBV5-1 and TRBJ2-2; TRBD2 agrees at 9 bases. Germline V gives CDR1 SGHRS, CDR2 YFSETQ. The CDR3 covers 17 residues. Trimming took 0 bases from V and 2 from J; bases not matched to a gene: 5. This CDR3 reads CASSLGALAGNTGELFF. The CDR3 DNA follows: TGCGCCAGCAGCTTGGGAGCACTAGCGGGTAACACCGGGGAGCTGTTTTTT.

This chain joins TRBV5-6 and TRBJ2-3; 7 bases are shared with TRBD2. V trimming: 2 bases; J trimming: 4 bases; junction bases outside the gene matches: 4. Germline V lookup: CDR1 SGHDT, CDR2 YYEEEE. The CDR3 has 14 residues. The CDR3 here is CASSFSGTSDTQYF. CDR3 sequence (DNA): TGTGCCAGCAGCTTCAGCGGGACGTCAGATACGCAGTATTTT. Full variable domain (outside the CDR3, taken from reference TRBV5-6 and TRBJ2-3): DAGVTQSPTHLIKTRGQQVTLRCSPKSGHDTVSWYQQALGQGPQFIFQYYEEEERQRGNFPDRFSGHQFPNYSSELNVNALLLGDSALYLCASSFSGTSDTQYFGPGTRLTVL.

This chain connects TRBV5-1 to TRBJ2-7; 8 nucleotides align to TRBD1. After removal of 5 bases from V and 6 bases from J, the junction contained 13 bases not matched to a gene. The CDR3 has 15 residues. Per germline, CDR1 SGHRS and CDR2 YFSETQ. The CDR3 region has the DNA TGCGCCAGCAGTTCCGGATCAGGGGGCCGTTCCGAGCAGTACTTC. It is translated as CASSSGSGGRSEQYF. The whole variable domain, filled in from reference TRBV5-1 and TRBJ2-7, reads KAGVTQTPRYLIKTRGQQVTLSCSPISGHRSVSWYQQTPGQGLQFLFEYFSETQRNKGNFPGRFSGRQFSNSRSEMNVSTLELGDSALYLCASSSGSGGRSEQYFGPGTRLTVT.

As DNA, the CDR3 is TGTGCCAGCAGTTCACTTGGCCCATACGAGCAGTACTTC. Its protein product is CASSSLGPYEQYF. This chain joins TRBV5-5 and TRBJ2-7; D is undetermined. The CDR3 is made up of 13 amino acids. The V gene's germline CDR1 is SGHKS and CDR2 YYEKEE (reference sequence). Trimming pared 5 bases from V and 4 bases from J, leaving 13 bases between.

The chain joins TRBV19 to TRBJ2-3; TRBD2 agrees at 8 bases. Germline V gene lookup returns CDR1 LNHDA and CDR2 SQIVND (reference sequence). This CDR3 is built from 15 residues. Unmatched junction bases numbered 12, after V lost 8 bases and J lost 5 bases. The CDR3 DNA sequence: TGTGCCAGTTCCCACCCGGGACTAGTCGGAGATACGCAGTATTTT. Translated, it gives CASSHPGLVGDTQYF.

The chain links TRBV27 to TRBJ1-5, with 8 bases identical to TRBD1. Germline V lookup: CDR1 MNHEY, CDR2 SMNVEV (reference sequence). CDR3 length: 18 amino acids. V lost 2 bases to trimming and J lost 6 bases; unmatched junction nucleotides: 15. The CDR3 region has the DNA TGTGCCAGCAGTTTAAGGTCTCTAGAGACAGGGGTTAGTCAGCCCCAGCATTTT. It codes for CASSLRSLETGVSQPQHF.

CDR3 DNA sequence: TGTGCCAGCAGTGAAAGCTGGAACACTGAAGCTTTCTTT. This encodes CASSESWNTEAFF. The chain recombines TRBV2 with TRBJ1-1; D is ambiguous. Germline V gene data show CDR1 as SNHLY and CDR2 as FYNNEI. This CDR3 is 13 amino acids long. V was clipped by 2 bases and J by 1 base, with 5 bases between them.

The rearrangement uses TRBV5-1 and TRBJ1-4; TRBD1 matches at 7 bases. Germline-derived CDR1 and CDR2 are SGHRS and YFSETQ. The CDR3 is 15 amino acids. V gave up 2 bases and J gave up 7 bases; unmatched junction bases: 8. The CDR3 protein is CASSFSTGRGEKLFF. CDR3 bases: TGCGCCAGCAGCTTTTCGACAGGGAGGGGTGAAAAACTGTTTTTT. Complete variable domain (other parts from reference TRBV5-1 and TRBJ1-4): KAGVTQTPRYLIKTRGQQVTLSCSPISGHRSVSWYQQTPGQGLQFLFEYFSETQRNKGNFPGRFSGRQFSNSRSEMNVSTLELGDSALYLCASSFSTGRGEKLFFGSGTQLSVL.

The rearrangement joins TRBV4-1 to TRBJ2-1, with TRBD1 matching 7 bases. CDR1 is MGHRA and CDR2 is YSYEKL in the germline V gene. The CDR3 extends over 16 amino acids. V shed 2 bases, J shed 1 base, and the junction held 5 bases outside the gene matches. The CDR3 DNA sequence: TGCGCCAGCAGCCAACCCCCCAGGGGGTCCTACAATGAGCAGTTCTTC. Protein product: CASSQPPRGSYNEQFF.

The chain uses TRBV7-2 and TRBJ2-1, with D uncertain. The ends were cut back, 7 bases at V and 8 bases at J, with 15 bases in the middle. The germline V gene has CDR1 SGHTA and CDR2 FQGNSA. CDR3 length equals 13 residues. The CDR3 region is CASNREISHEQFF. DNA for the CDR3: TGTGCCAGCAACCGAGAAATCTCCCATGAGCAGTTCTTC.

A note on this clone: The sample holds other DNA sequences that translate to the same CDR3. This chain joins TRBV28 and TRBJ2-2; the D gene is possibly TRBD2 (6 bases). Germline assignment: CDR1 MDHEN and CDR2 SYDVKM. V dropped 6 bases and J dropped 0 bases, with 8 bases sitting between them. This CDR3 is built from 14 residues. The CDR3 sequence: CASSWGANTGELFF. The CDR3 DNA reads as TGTGCCAGCAGCTGGGGGGCGAACACCGGGGAGCTGTTTTTT.

This chain joins TRBV28 and TRBJ1-2; the D gene is possibly TRBD1 (6 bases). V was pared by 7 bases and J by 6 bases, with 15 bases between. This CDR3 contains 13 residues. Germline CDR1 and CDR2: MDHEN and SYDVKM. DNA of the CDR3: TGTGCCAGCACCCTGAACAGGGAGAATGGCTACACCTTC. Its translation is CASTLNRENGYTF.